A single sample gave rise to the 25 T cell receptor beta chains below, sequenced in a study of monozygotic twins with inflammatory bowel disease. For each CDR3 protein, TCRdb gives one entry from its re-call of the 5' RACE reads, without DNA. The table for this sample gives 200,000 to 250,000 distinct CDR3 sequences. Sample: blood. The source of these receptors is a human donor with ulcerative colitis or Crohn's disease, or a healthy co-twin of an affected twin (not recorded which).

The chain uses TRBV5-1 and TRBJ1-6; the TCRdb call, TRBD1, lacks DNA for checking. This CDR3 contains 18 residues. Germline lookup yields CDR1 SGHRS and CDR2 YFSETQ. CDR3 sequence: CASSLSFGGQGKRSPLHF.

The gene calls are TRBV5-5 and TRBJ1-1; TCRdb designates TRBD1, a call that cannot be tested without DNA. The germline V gene has CDR1 SGHKS and CDR2 YYEKEE (reference sequence). The CDR3 covers 15 residues. The CDR3: CASSLGTPVELEAFF.

The CDR3 reads CASSPRLGSMQYF. V and J are TRBV7-3 and TRBJ2-3; absent DNA, TCRdb's TRBD2 call cannot be checked. CDR1 SGHTA and CDR2 FQGTGA come from the germline V gene. The CDR3 loop spans 13 amino acids. The variable domain in full, completed from reference TRBV7-3 and TRBJ2-3, reads GAGVSQTPSNKVTEKGKYVELRCDPISGHTALYWYRQSLGQGPEFLIYFQGTGAADDSGLPNDRFFAVRPEGSVSTLKIQRTERGDSAVYLCASSPRLGSMQYFGPGTRLTVL.

This rearrangement joins TRBV7-9 to TRBJ2-5. CDR1 SEHNR and CDR2 FQNEAQ come from the germline V gene (reference sequence). The CDR3 covers 12 residues. The CDR3 here is CASSQTTDPQYF.

This chain connects TRBV14 to TRBJ1-6. CDR3 length equals 15 residues. Germline V gene data show CDR1 as SGHDN and CDR2 as FVKESK. The CDR3 sequence is CASSQRSSLNSPLHF.

The chain joins TRBV3-1 to TRBJ2-7. CDR1 is LGHDT, CDR2 YNNKEL, per germline (reference sequence). The CDR3 has 13 amino acids. CDR3 amino acids: CASSQRITYEQYF.

The chain has TRBV5-5 and TRBJ1-4; as DNA is missing, the TRBD1 call by TCRdb cannot be tested. Germline values: CDR1 SGHKS, CDR2 YYEKEE (reference sequence). The CDR3 totals 15 residues. This CDR3 is CASSFQTGRNEKLFF.

The chain combines TRBV20-1 with TRBJ2-3; TCRdb's assignment of TRBD1 cannot be checked, as there is no DNA. Germline CDR1 DFQATT, CDR2 SNEGSKA (reference sequence). This CDR3 has 14 residues. The CDR3 is CSARRAGGTDTQYF.

The chain is built from TRBV7-2 and TRBJ2-5; TCRdb proposes TRBD2, but this gene call is untestable without DNA. The CDR3 consists of 16 residues. CDR1 is SGHTA and CDR2 is FQGNSA in the germline V gene. The CDR3 spells CASSSSTGTRGETQYF.

The gene calls are TRBV2 and TRBJ1-1; the TCRdb D gene call, TRBD1, has no DNA to confirm it. Germline V gene lookup returns CDR1 SNHLY and CDR2 FYNNEI. The CDR3 covers 14 residues. The CDR3: CASSGWQGNTEAFF.

This CDR3 is CASSSEGVAEAFF. The chain couples TRBV5-1 to TRBJ1-1; with no DNA, the TCRdb D assignment of TRBD1 cannot be verified. The germline gives CDR1 SGHRS, CDR2 YFSETQ. The length of the CDR3 is 13 residues. The full variable domain, completed using reference TRBV5-1 and TRBJ1-1, is KAGVTQTPRYLIKTRGQQVTLSCSPISGHRSVSWYQQTPGQGLQFLFEYFSETQRNKGNFPGRFSGRQFSNSRSEMNVSTLELGDSALYLCASSSEGVAEAFFGQGTRLTVV.

The CDR3 sequence: CASSLEFNSGNTIYF. This chain connects TRBV5-1 to TRBJ1-3. Germline V CDR1 and CDR2: SGHRS, YFSETQ. This CDR3 has 15 residues.

This chain's CDR3 is CASSLLGTEAYEQYF. The chain recombines TRBV5-1 with TRBJ2-7; the D call from TCRdb, TRBD1, cannot be confirmed without DNA. CDR1 is SGHRS and CDR2 is YFSETQ in the germline V gene. CDR3 length: 15 amino acids.

The V gene is TRBV5-1, the J gene TRBJ2-3; TCRdb selects TRBD1, and the lack of DNA leaves this call unchecked. The length of the CDR3 is 15 residues. The V gene's germline CDR1 is SGHRS and CDR2 YFSETQ. CDR3: CASSLAGQGADTQYF. Full variable domain (remainder filled in from reference TRBV5-1 and TRBJ2-3): KAGVTQTPRYLIKTRGQQVTLSCSPISGHRSVSWYQQTPGQGLQFLFEYFSETQRNKGNFPGRFSGRQFSNSRSEMNVSTLELGDSALYLCASSLAGQGADTQYFGPGTRLTVL.

CDR3 protein: CASSPPGRGNYGYTF. V is TRBV12-3 or TRBV12-4 and J is TRBJ1-2; the TCRdb D gene call, TRBD1, has no DNA to confirm it. The CDR3 runs to 15 residues.

The chain has TRBV29-1 and TRBJ1-3. The CDR3 runs 13 residues. The germline V gene encodes CDR1 SQVTM and CDR2 ANQGSEA. The CDR3 sequence is CSVGLTQRGAIYF. Supplemented by reference TRBV29-1 and TRBJ1-3, the full variable domain reads SAVISQKPSRDICQRGTSLTIQCQVDSQVTMMFWYRQQPGQSLTLIATANQGSEATYESGFVIDKFPISRPNLTFSTLTVSNMSPEDSSIYLCSVGLTQRGAIYFGEGSWLTVV.

This rearrangement joins TRBV4-2 to TRBJ1-2; as DNA is missing, the TRBD1 call by TCRdb cannot be tested. Germline V lookup: CDR1 LGHNA, CDR2 YNFKEQ. This CDR3 is 16 amino acids long. The CDR3 loop is CASSSYRADLPYGYTF.

V usage is TRBV5-6 and J usage is TRBJ1-2. This CDR3 comprises 15 residues. Germline V gene data show CDR1 as SGHDT and CDR2 as YYEEEE. The CDR3 is CASSYAGVLLDGYTF.

J is TRBJ2-6 and V is TRBV5-1. CDR1 and CDR2 (germline): SGHRS, YFSETQ. This CDR3 has 15 amino acids. The CDR3: CASSPTTSGANVLTF.

The J gene is TRBJ1-1, the V gene TRBV9; TCRdb reports TRBD1, a call that lacks DNA to check it against. Looked up from germline, CDR1 is SGDLS and CDR2 is YYNGEE. This CDR3 region has 13 residues. CDR3 protein: CASSVVPLTEAFF.

V and J are TRBV5-1 and TRBJ1-1; TCRdb's D gene call, TRBD1, goes unchecked for lack of DNA. The CDR3 extends over 17 amino acids. Germline loops: CDR1 SGHRS, CDR2 YFSETQ. CDR3 in amino acids: CASSLTDNAYMNTEAFF.

The genes are TRBV19 and TRBJ1-5; TCRdb selects TRBD1, and the lack of DNA leaves this call unchecked. The CDR3 is 15 residues long. The V gene's germline CDR1 is LNHDA and CDR2 SQIVND (reference sequence). Here the CDR3 reads CASSSMTGGGQPQHF.

The chain carries TRBV12-3 or TRBV12-4 and TRBJ1-1; the D call from TCRdb, TRBD1, cannot be confirmed without DNA. This CDR3 is 15 amino acids long. CDR3 sequence reads: CASQVSLAFNTEAFF.

This sequence joins TRBV18 and TRBJ1-4; the TCRdb D gene call, TRBD1, has no DNA to confirm it. Germline CDR1 KGHSH, CDR2 LQKENI. The CDR3 extends over 14 amino acids. CDR3 residues: CASSRDRAIEKLFF.

This chain uses TRBV11-2 with TRBJ2-3. CDR3 size: 15 residues. Germline lookup yields CDR1 SGHAT and CDR2 FQNNGV. CDR3 protein: CASSLGAISTDTQYF.